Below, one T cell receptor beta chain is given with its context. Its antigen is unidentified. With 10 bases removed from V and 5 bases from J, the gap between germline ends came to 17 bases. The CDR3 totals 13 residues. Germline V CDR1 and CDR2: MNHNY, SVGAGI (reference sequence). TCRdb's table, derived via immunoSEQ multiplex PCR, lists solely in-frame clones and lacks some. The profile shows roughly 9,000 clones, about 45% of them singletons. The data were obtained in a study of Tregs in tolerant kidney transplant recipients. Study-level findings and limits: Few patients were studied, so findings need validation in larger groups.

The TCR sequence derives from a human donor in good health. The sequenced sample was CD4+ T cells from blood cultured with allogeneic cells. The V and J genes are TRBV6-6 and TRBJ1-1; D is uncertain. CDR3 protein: CAISGVRGTEAFF. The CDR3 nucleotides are TGTGCCATCAGCGGGGTCAGAGGGACTGAAGCTTTCTTT.